What follows is one T cell receptor (beta chain) and its context. The antigen remains unidentified. This entry belongs to a study of CD8 T cells in ankylosing spondylitis. Findings and caveats of the study: For ankylosing spondylitis blood, a TCR beta motif of 7 to 9 highly homologous variants appeared characteristic.

Germline V lookup: CDR1 MNHEY, CDR2 SMNVEV (reference sequence). This CDR3 is built from 15 residues. Losses at the gene ends were 3 bases for V and 4 bases for J; bases not matched to a gene: 2. 5'-RACE, quantitative and with molecular barcodes, yielded the TCR beta libraries. Using its own MiXCR run on the 5' RACE reads, TCRdb lists one record per CDR3 protein. The data hold 150,000 to 200,000 distinct CDR3 sequences, with around 32% observed a single time. The origin of this receptor is a male donor with ankylosing spondylitis. This chain joins TRBV27 and TRBJ1-4; the match to TRBD1 covers 10 bases. The sample consisted of synovial fluid, either unsorted or a sorted T cell fraction (not recorded which). CDR3 sequence: CASSFRDRGNEKLFF. In DNA form, the CDR3 reads TGTGCCAGCAGTTTCCGGGACAGGGGTAATGAAAAACTGTTTTTT.